These 13 T cell receptor beta chains came from one sample sequenced in a study of human T cells and chemical hapten exposure. TCRdb fed the RACE reads into MiXCR, producing one record per CDR3 protein. The data contain 90,000 to 110,000 distinct CDR3 sequences, about a tenth of them seen just once; the ten biggest clones take up about 3%. Described time point: patch test 2, 6 weeks after DPC sensitization. Indicated treatment: therapeutic diphenylcyclopropenone sensitization with weekly scalp DPC. The material sequenced was whole blood, taken in connection with sensitization to the hapten diphenylcyclopropenone (DPC). These receptors all come from a woman between 35 and 50 years old with alopecia areata. Some clones in this sample may be carry-over from other donors' samples.

The chain has TRBV6-1 and TRBJ1-5, with 10 bases matching TRBD1. J gave up 6 bases and V 6 bases, and 17 bases lay outside the gene matches. CDR1 is MNHNS, CDR2 SASEGT, per germline. This CDR3 is built from 18 residues. The CDR3: CASSILGQGTGQGQPQHF. The CDR3, as DNA: TGTGCCAGCAGCATTCTGGGACAGGGGACGGGGCAAGGTCAGCCCCAGCATTTT.

V gene TRBV20-1 combines with J gene TRBJ1-2; D is unclear. CDR3 length: 11 residues. In germline, CDR1 is DFQATT, CDR2 SNEGSKA (reference sequence). The V gene lost 6 bases and the J gene lost 5 bases, with 10 bases spanning the gap. CDR3 sequence reads: CSAYNKYGYTF. The CDR3 DNA reads TGCAGTGCATATAACAAGTATGGCTACACCTTC.

This clonotype was detected a few times. V usage is TRBV20-1 and J usage is TRBJ2-3; no definite D call. Germline CDR1 DFQATT, CDR2 SNEGSKA (reference sequence). This CDR3 is built from 15 residues. Trimming left V 1 base short and J 3 bases short, with 14 bases between. The chain's CDR3 is CSARGQVKGTDTQYF. In DNA form, the CDR3 reads TGCAGTGCTAGAGGTCAAGTTAAAGGGACAGATACGCAGTATTTT.

This clonotype showed up many times. The rearrangement links TRBV23-1 to TRBJ1-4, with D perhaps matching TRBD1 (5 bases). TRBV23-1 is an open reading frame whose function is uncertain. V was cut by 4 bases and J by 5 bases, with 14 bases left in between. CDR3 length equals 15 residues. This CDR3 reads CASSLRLNRNEKLFF. For the CDR3, the DNA is TGCGCCAGCAGTCTAAGACTCAACAGGAATGAAAAACTGTTTTTT.

J is TRBJ1-1 and V is TRBV10-3; D remains ambiguous. Trimming removed 5 bases at V and 1 base at J, with 5 bases between. The CDR3 length is 12 residues. The V gene's germline CDR1 is ENHRY and CDR2 SYGVKD. In DNA form, the CDR3 reads TGTGCCATCAGTTACAGGAACACTGAAGCTTTCTTT. This gives the protein CAISYRNTEAFF.

The gene calls are TRBV3-1 and TRBJ1-6; D not resolved. V was pared by 4 bases and J by 8 bases, with 9 bases between. Looked up from germline, CDR1 is LGHDT and CDR2 is YNNKEL (reference sequence). The CDR3 is 13 amino acids. The CDR3, as DNA: TGTGCCAGCAGCCCTCGATCCTATTCACCCCTCCACTTT. Amino acid sequence: CASSPRSYSPLHF. The full variable domain, with the rest looked up from reference TRBV3-1 and TRBJ1-6, is DTAVSQTPKYLVTQMGNDKSIKCEQNLGHDTMYWYKQDSKKFLKIMFSYNNKELIINETVPNRFSPKSPDKAHLNLHINSLELGDSAVYFCASSPRSYSPLHFGNGTRLTVT.

This clonotype has at least ten counts. The chain carries TRBV5-4 and TRBJ1-1, with D perhaps matching TRBD1 (5 bases). Germline CDR1 and CDR2: SGHNT and YYREEE (reference sequence). The CDR3 runs to 14 residues. V was pared by 5 bases and J by 0 bases, with 11 bases between. The CDR3 sequence: CASRLRGLNTEAFF. CDR3 coding DNA: TGTGCCAGCAGGCTACGGGGGTTGAACACTGAAGCTTTCTTT.

At least ten counts were recorded for this clonotype. The chain couples TRBV10-3 to TRBJ2-7; D gene ambiguous. The germline V gene encodes CDR1 ENHRY and CDR2 SYGVKD. This CDR3 is built from 13 residues. Deletions cut 5 bases from V and 2 bases from J, with 10 bases between. The CDR3 DNA reads as TGTGCCATCAGTCAAGGTTCCACCTACGAGCAGTACTTC. Its protein is CAISQGSTYEQYF.

The genes are TRBV6-4 and TRBJ2-1; 9 bases are a match to TRBD2. The CDR3 has 14 residues. Germline CDR1 reads MRHNA; CDR2 reads SNTAGT. V gave up 6 bases and J gave up 5 bases; unmatched junction bases: 5. CDR3 bases: TGTGCCAGCAGCGCGGGGGGGAGTAACAATGAGCAGTTCTTC. Protein product: CASSAGGSNNEQFF.

This clonotype is medium-sized in the sample. The rearrangement joins TRBV28 to TRBJ1-5, with D perhaps TRBD1 (5 bases). This CDR3 comprises 12 residues. The V gene lost 10 bases and the J gene lost 7 bases, with 14 bases spanning the gap. CDR1 is MDHEN, CDR2 SYDVKM, per germline. The CDR3 loop is CANGGADQPQHF. In DNA, the CDR3 is TGTGCCAACGGAGGGGCGGACCAGCCCCAGCATTTT.

This clonotype was seen at least ten times. The chain has TRBV21-1 and TRBJ2-1; the DNA was not used to check the table's D call, TRBD1. TRBV21-1 is a pseudogene locus. The length of the CDR3 is 14 residues. CDR3 in amino acids: CASSKRVRGHRQFF. In DNA form, the CDR3 reads TGTGCCAGCAGCAAACGAGTCAGGGGGCATAGGCAGTTCTTC.

This clonotype was seen more than once but under ten times. The V call is TRBV4-1, the J call TRBJ1-3; D remains unclear. The CDR3 has 14 residues. CDR1 MGHRA and CDR2 YSYEKL come from the germline V gene. V was clipped by 3 bases and J by 2 bases, with 8 bases between them. The CDR3 loop reads CASSQTLPGNTIYF. CDR3 nucleotide sequence: TGCGCCAGCAGCCAGACATTGCCTGGAAACACCATATATTTT.

This clonotype was counted a single time. This may come from a read error, since a much larger clone is one base off. The CDR3 end shows no conserved phenylalanine or tryptophan, and so a read error is likely. The rearrangement uses TRBV5-1 and TRBJ2-5; no reliable D call. The CDR3 is 13 residues long. Germline V gene lookup returns CDR1 SGHRS and CDR2 YFSETQ. V lost 4 bases and J 1 base, leaving 8 bases between the germline ends. In nucleotides, the CDR3 is TGCGCCAGCAGCGCCGGATTCCAAGAGACCCAGTACTCC. It yields the protein CASSAGFQETQYS.